This T cell receptor beta chain was observed in a study of preoperative IRX-2 immunotherapy in early breast cancer. Clones were sequenced by immunoSEQ multiplex PCR, and TCRdb holds only the in-frame ones, with some missing. The sample has 25,000 or so clones; 90% to 95% are singletons. Treatment reported: preoperative locoregional IRX-2 cytokine immunotherapy. This phase Ib study tested locoregional IRX-2 cytokine immunotherapy given before surgery. The sample was tumor tissue, taken after IRX-2 immunotherapy. The origin of this receptor is a human donor with breast cancer.

The CDR3 loop reads CASSQPSRGTMNTEAFF. CDR3 sequence (DNA): TGCGCCAGCAGCCAACCGTCTAGGGGTACCATGAACACTGAAGCTTTCTTT. The rearrangement links TRBV4-1 to TRBJ1-1, with a possible D match to TRBD1 (5 bases). V gave up 2 bases and J gave up 0 bases, with 16 bases separating them. The CDR3 totals 17 residues. Germline V gene lookup returns CDR1 MGHRA and CDR2 YSYEKL.